This TCR beta chain was retrieved from a study of cytotoxic CD8 clonotypes in ibrutinib-treated CLL. Study-wide results and caveats: Having risen at ibrutinib response, clonality had fallen back toward baseline by progression. Baseline values of clonality outstripped age-matched healthy donors and followed circulating CD8+ T-cell counts.

This clone was seen just once. Its target is unknown. Data came from immunoSEQ multiplex PCR; TCRdb stores just in-frame clones and leaves some out. This table has 200,000 or so clones, 79% appearing once. From germline, CDR1 is SGHNT and CDR2 YENEEA. V lost 4 bases to trimming and J lost 6 bases; unmatched junction nucleotides: 8. There are 15 residues in the CDR3. The source material was PBMCs, sampled after 12 months of ibrutinib treatment. The clonotype originates from a human donor with chronic lymphocytic leukemia. V gene TRBV11-3 combines with J gene TRBJ1-1; 10 bases align to TRBD1. CDR3 in amino acids: CASSSGQGGGAEAFF. The CDR3 DNA is TGTGCCAGCAGCTCCGGACAGGGGGGAGGCGCTGAAGCTTTCTTT.